Listed below are T cell receptor beta chains from one sample, sequenced in a study of PD-1 blockade in classical Hodgkin lymphoma. Some clones are missing from TCRdb's copy, which holds only in-frame ones; the method was immunoSEQ multiplex PCR. The data hold more than 140,000 clones, with less than 80% observed a single time. Here the sequenced sample was peripheral blood mononuclear cells (PBMCs), taken before the second cycle of nivolumab. These TCRs come from a human donor with classical Hodgkin lymphoma. Each CDR3 is given with its conserved first and last residue. A D gene is named only where the DNA matches it firmly. Clone sizes are given selectively: once, few, many, or a class where the clone is expanded.

cdr3_aa: CASSFSPGLGTGASYEQYF
cdr3_nt: TGCGCCAGCAGCTTCTCCCCGGGGCTTGGGACAGGGGCCTCCTACGAGCAGTACTTC
d_call: TRBD1
j_call: TRBJ2-7
v_call: TRBV5-1
clone_size: once

cdr3_aa: CASSLGQVVNEKLFF
cdr3_nt: TGTGCCAGCAGCTTAGGACAGGTAGTTAATGAAAAACTGTTTTTT
d_call: .
j_call: TRBJ1-4
v_call: TRBV7-9
clone_size: .

cdr3_aa: CASIDGQGVNQPQHF
cdr3_nt: TGTGCCAGCATCGATGGACAGGGGGTAAATCAGCCCCAGCATTTT
d_call: TRBD1
j_call: TRBJ1-5
v_call: TRBV6-6
clone_size: .

cdr3_aa: CASSAQGAGEKLFF
cdr3_nt: TGCGCCAGCAGCGCACAGGGGGCTGGGGAAAAACTGTTTTTT
d_call: TRBD1
j_call: TRBJ1-4
v_call: TRBV5-1
clone_size: few

cdr3_aa: CASSLNPSGRARLDTQYF
cdr3_nt: TGTGCCAGCAGCTTGAACCCAAGCGGGAGGGCCCGGTTGGATACGCAGTATTTT
d_call: TRBD2
j_call: TRBJ2-3
v_call: TRBV5-8
clone_size: .

cdr3_aa: CAISEVEAGKYEQYF
cdr3_nt: TGTGCCATCAGCGAAGTAGAAGCCGGTAAATACGAGCAGTACTTC
d_call: .
j_call: TRBJ2-7
v_call: TRBV10-3
clone_size: .

cdr3_aa: CASSLEEITEAFF
cdr3_nt: TGTGCCAGCAGCTTAGAGGAGATTACTGAAGCTTTCTTT
d_call: .
j_call: TRBJ1-1
v_call: TRBV11-1
clone_size: .

cdr3_aa: CASSSTGVGQETQYF
cdr3_nt: TGTGCCAGCAGCTCTACAGGGGTTGGCCAAGAGACCCAGTACTTC
d_call: TRBD1
j_call: TRBJ2-5
v_call: TRBV7-9
clone_size: .

cdr3_aa: CASSLKQGWFQPQHF
cdr3_nt: TGTGCCAGCAGCTTGAAACAGGGATGGTTTCAGCCCCAGCATTTT
d_call: .
j_call: TRBJ1-5
v_call: TRBV2
clone_size: .

cdr3_aa: CASIQDYSGNTIYF
cdr3_nt: TGTGCCAGTATCCAGGACTACTCTGGAAACACCATATATTTT
d_call: .
j_call: TRBJ1-3
v_call: TRBV19
clone_size: .

cdr3_aa: CAISGGVATNEKLFF
cdr3_nt: TGTGCCATCAGTGGAGGGGTTGCAACTAATGAAAAACTGTTTTTT
d_call: .
j_call: TRBJ1-4
v_call: TRBV10-3
clone_size: .

cdr3_aa: CASSLLGPSVLTF
cdr3_nt: TGTGCCAGCAGCTTACTGGGACCGTCCGTCCTGACTTTC
d_call: .
j_call: TRBJ2-6
v_call: TRBV7-3
clone_size: .

cdr3_aa: CASSLNTGELFF
cdr3_nt: TGTGCCAGCAGCTTAAACACCGGGGAGCTGTTTTTT
d_call: .
j_call: TRBJ2-2
v_call: TRBV9
clone_size: few

cdr3_aa: CASSLGQQNIQYF
cdr3_nt: TGTGCCAGCAGCTTGGGACAGCAAAACATTCAGTACTTC
d_call: .
j_call: TRBJ2-4
v_call: TRBV5-8
clone_size: .

cdr3_aa: CASSLRGEQYF
cdr3_nt: TGTGCCAGCAGTTTAAGAGGCGAGCAGTACTTC
d_call: .
j_call: TRBJ2-7
v_call: TRBV28
clone_size: .

cdr3_aa: CASSYSAGRPNNEQFF
cdr3_nt: TGTGCCAGCAGTTACTCCGCGGGACGCCCGAACAATGAGCAGTTCTTC
d_call: .
j_call: TRBJ2-1
v_call: TRBV6-6
clone_size: .

cdr3_aa: CASSVGRGWGLSEQYF
cdr3_nt: TGTGCTAGCAGCGTCGGACGGGGTTGGGGTCTGAGCGAGCAGTACTTC
d_call: .
j_call: TRBJ2-7
v_call: TRBV7-7
clone_size: .

cdr3_aa: CAISEDSASYEQYF
cdr3_nt: TGTGCCATCAGTGAAGACTCAGCCTCCTACGAGCAGTACTTC
d_call: .
j_call: TRBJ2-7
v_call: TRBV10-3
clone_size: few

cdr3_aa: CASSVDRATAYEQYF
cdr3_nt: TGTGCCAGCAGCGTGGACAGGGCGACTGCCTACGAGCAGTACTTC
d_call: TRBD1
j_call: TRBJ2-7
v_call: TRBV9
clone_size: .

cdr3_aa: CASSALGPPEAEQFF
cdr3_nt: TGTGCCAGCAGCGCCTTGGGACCGCCGGAGGCTGAGCAGTTCTTC
d_call: .
j_call: TRBJ2-1
v_call: TRBV9
clone_size: .

cdr3_aa: CASRTGQGKHEQYF
cdr3_nt: TGTGCCAGCAGAACGGGACAGGGTAAGCACGAGCAGTACTTC
d_call: TRBD1
j_call: TRBJ2-7
v_call: TRBV6-7
clone_size: .

cdr3_aa: CASSLWPSTYNEQFF
cdr3_nt: TGTGCCAGCAGCTTATGGCCTAGCACATACAATGAGCAGTTCTTC
d_call: .
j_call: TRBJ2-1
v_call: TRBV7-6
clone_size: few

cdr3_aa: CASSPEPHGYTF
cdr3_nt: TGTGCCAGCAGTCCCGAGCCGCATGGCTACACCTTC
d_call: .
j_call: TRBJ1-2
v_call: TRBV28
clone_size: .

cdr3_aa: CASSTTSASYEQYF
cdr3_nt: TGTGCCAGCAGTACGACTAGCGCCTCCTACGAGCAGTACTTC
d_call: TRBD2
j_call: TRBJ2-7
v_call: TRBV6-5
clone_size: .

cdr3_aa: CASSHPGQGIRKLFF
cdr3_nt: TGCGCCAGCAGCCACCCGGGACAGGGGATTCGGAAACTGTTTTTT
d_call: TRBD1
j_call: TRBJ1-4
v_call: TRBV4-1
clone_size: .

cdr3_aa: CASTFSGTSGALAKNIQYF
cdr3_nt: TGTGCCAGTACCTTTTCCGGGACTAGCGGGGCCTTAGCCAAAAACATTCAGTACTTC
d_call: TRBD2
j_call: TRBJ2-4
v_call: TRBV19
clone_size: .

cdr3_aa: CASSEPGDLTPLHF
cdr3_nt: TGTGCCAGCAGTGAACCGGGGGATCTCACACCCCTCCACTTT
d_call: .
j_call: TRBJ1-6
v_call: TRBV2
clone_size: .

cdr3_aa: CSSGGFTDTQYF
cdr3_nt: TGCAGCTCGGGAGGGTTCACAGATACGCAGTATTTT
d_call: TRBD2
j_call: TRBJ2-3
v_call: TRBV29-1
clone_size: .

cdr3_aa: CASSIRNPSNQPQHF
cdr3_nt: TGTGCCAGTAGTATCCGCAATCCAAGCAATCAGCCCCAGCATTTT
d_call: .
j_call: TRBJ1-5
v_call: TRBV19
clone_size: .

cdr3_aa: CASTTGGYQETQYF
cdr3_nt: TGTGCCAGCACCACAGGAGGGTACCAAGAGACCCAGTACTTC
d_call: .
j_call: TRBJ2-5
v_call: TRBV21-1
clone_size: .

cdr3_aa: CASGSGTGVREKLFF
cdr3_nt: TGTGCCAGCGGTTCCGGGACAGGGGTTCGAGAAAAACTGTTTTTT
d_call: TRBD1
j_call: TRBJ1-4
v_call: TRBV28
clone_size: .

cdr3_aa: CASSELVSRPQHF
cdr3_nt: TGTGCCAGCAGTGAATTGGTGTCAAGGCCCCAGCATTTT
d_call: .
j_call: TRBJ1-5
v_call: TRBV6-1
clone_size: .

cdr3_aa: CASSYLRGEQYF
cdr3_nt: TGTGCCAGCAGTTACCTGCGGGGGGAGCAGTACTTC
d_call: TRBD2
j_call: TRBJ2-7
v_call: TRBV6-5
clone_size: .

cdr3_aa: CASSLPDSYEQYF
cdr3_nt: TGTGCCAGCAGTTTACCGGACAGCTACGAGCAGTACTTC
d_call: .
j_call: TRBJ2-7
v_call: TRBV28
clone_size: many

cdr3_aa: CAISDLNYGYTF
cdr3_nt: TGTGCCATCAGTGACCTTAACTATGGCTACACCTTC
d_call: .
j_call: TRBJ1-2
v_call: TRBV10-3
clone_size: few

cdr3_aa: CASSQRREPTDTQYF
cdr3_nt: TGCGCCAGCAGCCAACGGCGGGAACCGACAGATACGCAGTATTTT
d_call: .
j_call: TRBJ2-3
v_call: TRBV4-1
clone_size: few

cdr3_aa: CASSRGYPGYEQYF
cdr3_nt: TGTGCCAGCTCACGAGGCTACCCGGGCTACGAGCAGTACTTC
d_call: .
j_call: TRBJ2-7
v_call: TRBV18
clone_size: .

cdr3_aa: CASSLGLGTQYF
cdr3_nt: TGTGCCAGCAGCCTGGGGTTAGGGACCCAGTACTTC
d_call: .
j_call: TRBJ2-5
v_call: TRBV5-6
clone_size: once

cdr3_aa: CASSLWADPVENEQYF
cdr3_nt: TGTGCCAGCAGTTTATGGGCCGATCCCGTGGAGAACGAGCAGTACTTC
d_call: .
j_call: TRBJ2-7
v_call: TRBV27
clone_size: .

cdr3_aa: CASSEADSNQPQHF
cdr3_nt: TGTGCCAGCAGTGAAGCTGATAGCAATCAGCCCCAGCATTTT
d_call: .
j_call: TRBJ1-5
v_call: TRBV2
clone_size: .

cdr3_aa: CATRTAYNEQFF
cdr3_nt: TGTGCCACCCGGACAGCCTACAATGAGCAGTTCTTC
d_call: .
j_call: TRBJ2-1
v_call: TRBV10-3
clone_size: .

cdr3_aa: CASSQMDSNYGYTF
cdr3_nt: TGCGCCAGCAGCCAAATGGACAGTAACTATGGCTACACCTTC
d_call: .
j_call: TRBJ1-2
v_call: TRBV4-1
clone_size: once

cdr3_aa: CASSRDKVGYGYTF
cdr3_nt: TGTGCCAGCAGTAGGGACAAGGTGGGCTATGGCTACACCTTC
d_call: .
j_call: TRBJ1-2
v_call: TRBV6-5
clone_size: .

cdr3_aa: CASSYPPATEAFF
cdr3_nt: TGTGCCAGCAGCTACCCACCGGCCACTGAAGCTTTCTTT
d_call: .
j_call: TRBJ1-1
v_call: TRBV5-4
clone_size: .

cdr3_aa: CASSYSVGVVYEQYF
cdr3_nt: TGTGCCAGCAGTTACTCGGTGGGGGTGGTCTACGAGCAGTACTTC
d_call: .
j_call: TRBJ2-7
v_call: TRBV6-6
clone_size: .

cdr3_aa: CASTRGWNEKLFF
cdr3_nt: TGCGCCAGCACCCGAGGGTGGAACGAAAAACTGTTTTTT
d_call: .
j_call: TRBJ1-4
v_call: TRBV10-2
clone_size: .